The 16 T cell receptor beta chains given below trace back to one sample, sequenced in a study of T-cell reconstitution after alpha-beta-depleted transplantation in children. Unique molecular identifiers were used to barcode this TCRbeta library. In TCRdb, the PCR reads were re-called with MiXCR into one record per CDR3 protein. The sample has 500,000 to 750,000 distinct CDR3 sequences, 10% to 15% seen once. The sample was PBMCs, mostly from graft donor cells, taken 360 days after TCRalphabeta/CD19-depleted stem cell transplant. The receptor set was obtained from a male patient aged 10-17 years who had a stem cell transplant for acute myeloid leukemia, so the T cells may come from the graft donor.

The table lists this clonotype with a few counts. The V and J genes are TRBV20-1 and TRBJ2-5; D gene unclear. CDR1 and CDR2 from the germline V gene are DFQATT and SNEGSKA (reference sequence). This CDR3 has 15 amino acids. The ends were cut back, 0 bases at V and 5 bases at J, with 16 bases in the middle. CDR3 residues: CSARDLEQSRETQYF. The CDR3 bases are TGCAGTGCTAGAGATCTGGAGCAGTCGCGTGAGACCCAGTACTTC.

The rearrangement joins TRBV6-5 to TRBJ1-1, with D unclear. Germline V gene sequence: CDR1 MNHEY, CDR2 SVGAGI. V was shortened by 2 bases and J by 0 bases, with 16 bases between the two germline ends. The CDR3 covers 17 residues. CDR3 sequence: CASSYGRGINMNTEAFF. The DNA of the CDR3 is TGTGCCAGCAGTTACGGCAGAGGGATTAACATGAACACTGAAGCTTTCTTT.

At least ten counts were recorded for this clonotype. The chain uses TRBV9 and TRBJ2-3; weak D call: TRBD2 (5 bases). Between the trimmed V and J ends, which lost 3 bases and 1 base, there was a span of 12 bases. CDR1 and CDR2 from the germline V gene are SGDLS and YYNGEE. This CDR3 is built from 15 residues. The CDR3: CASSGPGTRTDTQYF. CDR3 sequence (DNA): TGTGCCAGCAGCGGCCCGGGAACCCGCACAGATACGCAGTATTTT.

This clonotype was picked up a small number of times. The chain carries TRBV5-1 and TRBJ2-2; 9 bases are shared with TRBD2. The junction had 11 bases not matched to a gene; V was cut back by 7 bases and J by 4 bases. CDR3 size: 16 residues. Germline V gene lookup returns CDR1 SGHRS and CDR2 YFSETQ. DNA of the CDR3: TGCGCCAGCCGCTATAGCGGGAGTGTGGGCACCGGGGAGCTGTTTTTT. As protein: CASRYSGSVGTGELFF.

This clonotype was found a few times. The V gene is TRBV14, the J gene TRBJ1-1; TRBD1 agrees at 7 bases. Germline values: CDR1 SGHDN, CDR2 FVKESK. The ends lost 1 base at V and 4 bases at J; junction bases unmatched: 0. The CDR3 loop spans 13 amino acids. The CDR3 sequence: CASSQAGGTEAFF. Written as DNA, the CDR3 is TGTGCCAGCAGCCAAGCAGGGGGCACTGAAGCTTTCTTT.

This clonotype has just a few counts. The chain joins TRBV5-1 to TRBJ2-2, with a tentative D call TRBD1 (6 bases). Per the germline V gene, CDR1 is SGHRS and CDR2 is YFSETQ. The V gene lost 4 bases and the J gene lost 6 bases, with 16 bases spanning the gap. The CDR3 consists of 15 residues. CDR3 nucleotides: TGCGCCAGCAGCAAAAACAGGGACGGGGCCGGGGAGCTGTTTTTT. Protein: CASSKNRDGAGELFF. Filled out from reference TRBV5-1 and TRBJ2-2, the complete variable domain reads KAGVTQTPRYLIKTRGQQVTLSCSPISGHRSVSWYQQTPGQGLQFLFEYFSETQRNKGNFPGRFSGRQFSNSRSEMNVSTLELGDSALYLCASSKNRDGAGELFFGEGSRLTVL.

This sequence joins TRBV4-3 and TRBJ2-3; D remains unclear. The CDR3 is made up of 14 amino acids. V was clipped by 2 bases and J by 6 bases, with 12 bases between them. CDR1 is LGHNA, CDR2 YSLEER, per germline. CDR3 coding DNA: TGCGCCAGCAGCCAATCGGCCCTCGGTGATACGCAGTATTTT. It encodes CASSQSALGDTQYF.

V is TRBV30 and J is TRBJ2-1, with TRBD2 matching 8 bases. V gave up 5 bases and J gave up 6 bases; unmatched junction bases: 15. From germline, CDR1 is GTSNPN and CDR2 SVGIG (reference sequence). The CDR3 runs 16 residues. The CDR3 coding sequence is TGTGCCTGGGCGAAACTGAGAGCGGGAGCGGGCAATGAGCAGTTCTTC. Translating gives CAWAKLRAGAGNEQFF.

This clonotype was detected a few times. The CDR3 spells CASSLKTGAMNTEAFF. The CDR3 region has the DNA TGTGCCAGCAGCTTAAAAACGGGGGCCATGAACACTGAAGCTTTCTTT. The chain has TRBV6-2 or TRBV6-3 and TRBJ1-1, with D possibly matching TRBD1 (6 bases). Between the trimmed V and J ends, which lost 6 bases and 0 bases, there was a span of 17 bases. In germline, CDR1 is MNHEY, CDR2 SVGEGT. This CDR3 region has 16 residues.

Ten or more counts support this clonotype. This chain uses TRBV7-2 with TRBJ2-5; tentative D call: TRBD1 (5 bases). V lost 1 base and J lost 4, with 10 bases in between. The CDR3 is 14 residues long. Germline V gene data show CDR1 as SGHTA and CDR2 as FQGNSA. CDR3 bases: TGTGCCAGCAGCTTAGGATGGGGCGGAGAGACCCAGTACTTC. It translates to CASSLGWGGETQYF. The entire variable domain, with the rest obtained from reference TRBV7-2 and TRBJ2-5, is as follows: GAGVSQSPSNKVTEKGKDVELRCDPISGHTALYWYRQSLGQGLEFLIYFQGNSAPDKSGLPSDRFSAERTGGSVSTLTIQRTQQEDSAVYLCASSLGWGGETQYFGPGTRLLVL.

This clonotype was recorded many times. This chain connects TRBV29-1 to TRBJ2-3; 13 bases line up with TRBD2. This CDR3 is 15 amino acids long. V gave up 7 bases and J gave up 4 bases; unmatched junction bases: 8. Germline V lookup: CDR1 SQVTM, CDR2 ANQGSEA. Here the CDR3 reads CSGGGLAGAPDTQYF. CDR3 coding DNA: TGCAGCGGCGGCGGACTAGCGGGAGCTCCAGATACGCAGTATTTT.

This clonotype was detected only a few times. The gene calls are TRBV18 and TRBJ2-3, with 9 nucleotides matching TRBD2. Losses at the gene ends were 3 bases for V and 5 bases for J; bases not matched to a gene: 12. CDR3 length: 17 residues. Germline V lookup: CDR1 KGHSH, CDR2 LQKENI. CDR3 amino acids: CASSPLMAGGPGDTQYF. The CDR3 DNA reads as TGTGCCAGCTCACCGCTGATGGCGGGAGGGCCCGGAGATACGCAGTATTTT.

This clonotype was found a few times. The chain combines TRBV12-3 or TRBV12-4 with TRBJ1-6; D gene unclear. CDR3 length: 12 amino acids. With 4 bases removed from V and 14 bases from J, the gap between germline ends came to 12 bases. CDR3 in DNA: TGTGCCAGCAGTTCGCCCGTAATTGCCCTCCACTTT. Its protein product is CASSSPVIALHF.

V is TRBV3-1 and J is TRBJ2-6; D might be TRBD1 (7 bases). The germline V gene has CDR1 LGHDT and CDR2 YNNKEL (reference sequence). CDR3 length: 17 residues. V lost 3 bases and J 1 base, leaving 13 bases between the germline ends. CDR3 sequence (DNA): TGTGCCAGCAGCCAGGGCAGGGGGAGGTCTGGGGCCAACGTCCTGACTTTC. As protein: CASSQGRGRSGANVLTF. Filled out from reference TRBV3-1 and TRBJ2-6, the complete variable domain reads DTAVSQTPKYLVTQMGNDKSIKCEQNLGHDTMYWYKQDSKKFLKIMFSYNNKELIINETVPNRFSPKSPDKAHLNLHINSLELGDSAVYFCASSQGRGRSGANVLTFGAGSRLTVL.

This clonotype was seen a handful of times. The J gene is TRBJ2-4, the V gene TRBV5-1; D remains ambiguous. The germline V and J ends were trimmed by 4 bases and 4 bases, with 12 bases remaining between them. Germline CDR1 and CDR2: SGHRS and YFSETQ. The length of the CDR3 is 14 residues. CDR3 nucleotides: TGCGCCAGCAGCCCCCTAGACGGGAAAAACATTCAGTACTTC. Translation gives CASSPLDGKNIQYF. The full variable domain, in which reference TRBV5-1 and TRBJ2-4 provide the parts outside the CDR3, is KAGVTQTPRYLIKTRGQQVTLSCSPISGHRSVSWYQQTPGQGLQFLFEYFSETQRNKGNFPGRFSGRQFSNSRSEMNVSTLELGDSALYLCASSPLDGKNIQYFGAGTRLSVL.

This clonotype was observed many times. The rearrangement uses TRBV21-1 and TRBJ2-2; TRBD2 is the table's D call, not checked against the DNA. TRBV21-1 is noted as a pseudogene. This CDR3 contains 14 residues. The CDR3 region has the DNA TGTGCCAGCGCCGGGGGGGGAAGCACCGGGGAGCTGTTTTTT. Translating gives CASAGGGSTGELFF.